Each of the 22 T cell receptor beta chains below was sequenced from the same sample in a study of T cells in Graves' hyperthyroidism and ophthalmopathy. Researchers took RNA transcripts and amplified the TCR beta CDR3 regions from them. HTBI primers were the set used in a first-round RT-PCR of the TCR CDR3. TCRdb used MiXCR to reprocess the multiplex PCR reads, holding one entry per CDR3 protein. This sample carries hundreds of thousands of distinct CDR3 sequences, 15% to 18% of them seen once, and the ten largest clones take about 14%. What was sequenced was blood. The receptors come from a woman aged 18-35 years with Graves' hyperthyroidism.

This clonotype came up many times. The genes are TRBV27 and TRBJ1-5; the D is unclear. The CDR3 is made up of 12 amino acids. Germline V gene data show CDR1 as MNHEY and CDR2 as SMNVEV (reference sequence). Trimming left V 10 bases short and J 6 bases short, with 13 bases between. This chain's CDR3 is CATRTTGQPQHF. DNA for the CDR3: TGTGCCACCAGGACGACGGGTCAGCCCCAGCATTTT.

In the case of this clonotype: One end of the junction is discordant with germline, which a read error may explain. CDR3: CASSLEVGQETQYF. In DNA form, the CDR3 reads TGTGCTAGCAGCTTAGAGGTAGGGCAAGAGACCCAGTACTTC. This chain joins TRBV7-7 and TRBJ2-5; D ambiguous. This CDR3 is 14 amino acids long. Germline CDR1 SSHAT, CDR2 FNYEAQ (reference sequence).

This clonotype has more than one count but fewer than ten. V usage is TRBV11-3 and J usage is TRBJ2-3; perhaps TRBD2 as D (5 bases). V was trimmed by 5 bases and J by 1 base, leaving 16 bases between them. The CDR3 length is 16 residues. Germline V gene sequence: CDR1 SGHNT, CDR2 YENEEA. The CDR3 DNA reads as TGTGCCAGCAGCAACCCCCCGGGGATCCGCACAGATACGCAGTATTTT. Translating gives CASSNPPGIRTDTQYF. The variable domain in full, completed from reference TRBV11-3 and TRBJ2-3, reads EAGVVQSPRYKIIEKKQPVAFWCNPISGHNTLYWYLQNLGQGPELLIRYENEEAVDDSQLPKDRFSAERLKGVDSTLKIQPAELGDSAVYLCASSNPPGIRTDTQYFGPGTRLTVL.

This clonotype was recorded many times. The chain couples TRBV20-1 to TRBJ2-5; 9 positions agree with TRBD2. With V trimmed by 3 bases and J by 5 bases, 10 bases remained unmatched. This CDR3 comprises 15 residues. Germline assignment: CDR1 DFQATT and CDR2 SNEGSKA (reference sequence). CDR3 DNA sequence: TGCAGTGCTAGTCTCTGGCGGGAGGGCCCCGAGACCCAGTACTTC. It codes for CSASLWREGPETQYF.

This clonotype has only a few counts. CDR3 loop: CASSLARAGELFF. The CDR3 DNA reads TGCGCCAGCAGCTTGGCCCGGGCCGGGGAGCTGTTTTTT. V usage is TRBV5-1 and J usage is TRBJ2-2; D unresolved. The CDR3 spans 13 residues. With 0 bases removed from V and 6 bases from J, the gap between germline ends came to 6 bases. Germline values: CDR1 SGHRS, CDR2 YFSETQ. Drawing the rest from reference TRBV5-1 and TRBJ2-2, the complete variable domain is KAGVTQTPRYLIKTRGQQVTLSCSPISGHRSVSWYQQTPGQGLQFLFEYFSETQRNKGNFPGRFSGRQFSNSRSEMNVSTLELGDSALYLCASSLARAGELFFGEGSRLTVL.

Notes on this clonotype: Relative to the germline gene, one junction end is altered; a read error may explain this. The chain uses TRBV19 and TRBJ2-1, with 7 positions matching TRBD1. The length of the CDR3 is 16 residues. The V gene's germline CDR1 is LNHDA and CDR2 SQIVND (reference sequence). The CDR3 loop reads CASSRTRDSMTWEQCF. In nucleotides, the CDR3 is TGTGCCAGTAGTAGGACTCGGGACAGCATGACTTGGGAGCAGTGCTTC.

The sample holds many counts of this clonotype. The chain employs TRBV20-1 and TRBJ2-1; 7 bases are shared with TRBD2. The CDR3 consists of 14 residues. Trimming at V came to 3 bases and at J to 0 bases, leaving 2 bases not matched to a gene. Germline lookup yields CDR1 DFQATT and CDR2 SNEGSKA (reference sequence). The CDR3 DNA sequence: TGCAGTGCTAGCGGGAGGAGCTCCTACAATGAGCAGTTCTTC. Translated: CSASGRSSYNEQFF.

This clonotype has a handful of counts. The CDR3 nucleotides read TGTGCCAGCAGTTTCGGTGTCGGGGAGCTGTTTTTT. Protein sequence: CASSFGVGELFF. The J gene is TRBJ2-2, the V gene TRBV12-3 or TRBV12-4; D is ambiguous. The CDR3 has 12 residues. Deletions cut 3 bases from V and 7 bases from J, with 6 bases between.

This clonotype was detected many times. The chain employs TRBV3-1 and TRBJ1-1, with 8 bases aligning to TRBD1. Germline CDR1 LGHDT, CDR2 YNNKEL (reference sequence). V lost 1 base and J lost 11; bases outside the gene matches: 6. This CDR3 comprises 13 residues. The CDR3, as DNA: TGTGCCAGCAGCCAAGGGACAGGGTCGCTCGCTTTCTTT. Protein product: CASSQGTGSLAFF.

This chain connects TRBV6-1 to TRBJ2-1; 8 nucleotides match TRBD2. Unmatched junction bases numbered 9, after V lost 10 bases and J lost 1 base. The germline CDR1 and CDR2 sequences are MNHNS and SASEGT. This CDR3 is 15 amino acids long. As DNA, the CDR3 is TGTGCCACCCAGTACGAGCGGGGGTCCTACAATGAGCAGTTCTTC. This sequence encodes CATQYERGSYNEQFF.

This clonotype was observed many times. V is TRBV12-3 or TRBV12-4 and J is TRBJ1-6; maybe TRBD1 (5 bases). The germline V and J ends were trimmed by 4 bases and 10 bases, with 17 bases remaining between them. CDR3 length: 15 amino acids. DNA of the CDR3: TGTGCCAGCAGTTCGACAGTTCAGATGGGGTCACCCCTCCACTTT. It yields the protein CASSSTVQMGSPLHF.

The chain recombines TRBV12-3 or TRBV12-4 with TRBJ2-4, with D perhaps TRBD2 (5 bases). The V gene lost 3 bases and the J gene lost 2 bases, with 8 bases spanning the gap. The CDR3 consists of 14 residues. The CDR3 DNA sequence: TGTGCCAGCAGTTTGAGGGCAACCAAAAACATTCAGTACTTC. Translated: CASSLRATKNIQYF.

This clonotype was seen many times. The V gene is TRBV2, the J gene TRBJ2-5, with 8 bases that match TRBD2. The ends lost 4 bases at V and 5 bases at J; junction bases unmatched: 6. Germline CDR1 reads SNHLY; CDR2 reads FYNNEI. CDR3 length: 14 amino acids. The CDR3 DNA follows: TGTGCCAGCAGTGGGCGGGGGGTGCGGGAGACCCAGTACTTC. Its protein is CASSGRGVRETQYF.

This clonotype was seen only a few times. This chain uses TRBV4-1 with TRBJ1-3; D ambiguous. The germline V and J ends were trimmed by 1 base and 0 bases, with 13 bases remaining between them. The CDR3 extends over 17 amino acids. Germline assignment: CDR1 MGHRA and CDR2 YSYEKL. CDR3: CASSQASGFPSGNTIYF. In DNA, the CDR3 is TGCGCCAGCAGCCAAGCGTCTGGTTTTCCCTCTGGAAACACCATATATTTT.

This clonotype was counted a single time. This chain connects TRBV6-1 to TRBJ2-7, with 11 nucleotides matching TRBD2. V lost 6 bases and J lost 0; bases outside the gene matches: 1. Germline values: CDR1 MNHNS, CDR2 SASEGT. The length of the CDR3 is 14 residues. The DNA of the CDR3 is TGTGCCAGCAGGACTAGCGGGACCTCCTACGAGCAGTACTTC. Amino acid sequence: CASRTSGTSYEQYF.

The V gene is TRBV5-1, the J gene TRBJ2-5; 7 positions agree with TRBD1. CDR1 is SGHRS and CDR2 is YFSETQ in the germline V gene. The V gene end was trimmed by 9 bases and the J gene end by 4 bases; junction bases not matched to a gene: 12. The CDR3 has 14 residues. The CDR3 loop is CATKTGTAIETQYF. DNA of the CDR3: TGCGCCACCAAAACCGGGACAGCGATAGAGACCCAGTACTTC.

This clonotype showed up many times. The chain uses TRBV28 and TRBJ2-3; a weak D match, TRBD2 (5 bases). The germline CDR1 and CDR2 sequences are MDHEN and SYDVKM. Trimming shortened V by 5 bases and J by 1 base, and 10 bases separated the two germline ends. The CDR3 length is 14 residues. CDR3 protein: CASSGLGGTDTQYF. The CDR3, as DNA: TGTGCCAGCAGTGGACTTGGGGGCACAGATACGCAGTATTTT.

This clonotype was picked up many times. The rearrangement uses TRBV20-1 and TRBJ1-1, with D tentatively TRBD1 (6 bases). V was trimmed by 3 bases and J by 1 base, leaving 15 bases between them. CDR1 and CDR2 from the germline V gene are DFQATT and SNEGSKA (reference sequence). The CDR3 totals 15 residues. Here the CDR3 reads CSASLFRGSNTEAFF. The CDR3 DNA sequence: TGCAGTGCTAGTCTCTTCAGGGGCTCGAACACTGAAGCTTTCTTT.

This clonotype came up many times. The chain uses TRBV7-2 and TRBJ2-5; D may be TRBD1 or TRBD2 (6 bases each). The V and J ends lost 3 bases and 4 bases respectively, with 18 bases between them. This CDR3 comprises 16 residues. Germline CDR1 is SGHTA and CDR2 is FQGNSA. CDR3 in DNA: TGTGCCAGCAGCTTTTTCGTCTTGGGGGGCCGAGAGACCCAGTACTTC. The encoded protein is CASSFFVLGGRETQYF.

This clonotype has a count of ten or more. V gene TRBV27 combines with J gene TRBJ2-1, with 8 bases lining up with TRBD2. This CDR3 spans 15 amino acids. V lost 4 bases, J lost 3 bases, and 5 bases stayed unmatched. Per germline, CDR1 MNHEY and CDR2 SMNVEV (reference sequence). The CDR3, as DNA: TGTGCCAGCAGTTCCGGGGGGGCTCGCTACAATGAGCAGTTCTTC. It yields the protein CASSSGGARYNEQFF.

Turning to this clonotype: This could be a read error, since a much larger clone is one nucleotide away. The chain couples TRBV29-1 to TRBJ2-1, with TRBD2 matching over 7 bases. Germline assignment: CDR1 SQVTM and CDR2 ANQGSEA. The CDR3 is made up of 16 amino acids. CDR3 region: CNAEGASGFRYNEQFF. The CDR3, as DNA: TGCAACGCCGAGGGCGCTAGCGGATTTAGGTACAATGAGCAGTTCTTC.

In the case of this clonotype: This may stem from a read error, because a much larger clone lies one nucleotide away. This chain uses TRBV3-1 with TRBJ1-1; D perhaps matches TRBD1 (5 bases). Trimming removed 6 bases from V and 10 bases from J, with 21 bases in between. In germline, CDR1 is LGHDT, CDR2 YNNKEL (reference sequence). The CDR3 runs 14 residues. The CDR3 sequence is CASSRDVGSPGAFF. For the CDR3, the DNA is TGTGCCAGCAGTCGGGACGTAGGGAGTCCTGGAGCTTTCTTT.